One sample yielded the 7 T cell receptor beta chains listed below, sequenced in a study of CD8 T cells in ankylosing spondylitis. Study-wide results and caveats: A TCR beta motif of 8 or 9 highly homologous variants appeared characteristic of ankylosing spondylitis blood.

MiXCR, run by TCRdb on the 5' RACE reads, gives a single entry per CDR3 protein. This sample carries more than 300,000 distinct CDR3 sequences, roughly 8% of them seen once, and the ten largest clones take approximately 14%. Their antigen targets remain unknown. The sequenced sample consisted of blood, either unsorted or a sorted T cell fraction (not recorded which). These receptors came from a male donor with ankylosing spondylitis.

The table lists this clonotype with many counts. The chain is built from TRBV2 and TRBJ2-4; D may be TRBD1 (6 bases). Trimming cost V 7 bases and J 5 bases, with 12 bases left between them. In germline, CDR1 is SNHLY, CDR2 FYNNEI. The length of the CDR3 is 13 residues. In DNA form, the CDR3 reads TGTGCCAGCATAAAGGACAGAGAAAACATTCAGTACTTC. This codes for CASIKDRENIQYF. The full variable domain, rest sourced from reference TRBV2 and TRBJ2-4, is EPEVTQTPSHQVTQMGQEVILRCVPISNHLYFYWYRQILGQKVEFLVSFYNNEISEKSEIFDDQFSVERPDGSNFTLKIRSTKLEDSAMYFCASIKDRENIQYFGAGTRLSVL.

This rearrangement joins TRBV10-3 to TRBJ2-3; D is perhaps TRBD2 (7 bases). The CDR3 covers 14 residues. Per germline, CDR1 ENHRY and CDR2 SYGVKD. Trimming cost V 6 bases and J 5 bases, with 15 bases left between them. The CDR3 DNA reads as TGTGCCATCAGCGAGAGGGGGGAGGGAGATACGCAGTATTTT. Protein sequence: CAISERGEGDTQYF.

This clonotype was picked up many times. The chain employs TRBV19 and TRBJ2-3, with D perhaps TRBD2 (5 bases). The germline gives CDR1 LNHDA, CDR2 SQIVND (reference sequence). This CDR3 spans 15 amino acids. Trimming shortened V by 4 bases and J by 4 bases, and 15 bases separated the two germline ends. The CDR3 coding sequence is TGTGCCAGTAGTAGGACTTCGGATTTCGCAGATACGCAGTATTTT. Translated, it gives CASSRTSDFADTQYF.

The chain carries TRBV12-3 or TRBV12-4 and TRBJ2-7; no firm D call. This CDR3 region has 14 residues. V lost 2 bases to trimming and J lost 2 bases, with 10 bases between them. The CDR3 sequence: CASSLYPRTYEQYF. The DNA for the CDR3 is TGTGCCAGCAGTTTATATCCCAGGACCTACGAGCAGTACTTC.

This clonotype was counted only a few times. The CDR3 DNA reads TGTGCCAGCAGTTCGCGAAGCGGCTACGAGCAGTACTTC. Translated, it gives CASSSRSGYEQYF. The chain is built from TRBV12-3 or TRBV12-4 and TRBJ2-7; D is possibly TRBD2 (5 bases). V lost 4 bases and J 3 bases, leaving 10 bases between the germline ends. The CDR3 has 13 amino acids.

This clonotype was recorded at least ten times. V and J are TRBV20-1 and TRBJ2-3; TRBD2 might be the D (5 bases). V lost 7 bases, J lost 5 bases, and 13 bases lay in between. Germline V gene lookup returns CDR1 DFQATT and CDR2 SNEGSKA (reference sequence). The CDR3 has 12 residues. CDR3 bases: TGCAGTGTGGGAGCCCTCCTAGATACGCAGTATTTT. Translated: CSVGALLDTQYF.

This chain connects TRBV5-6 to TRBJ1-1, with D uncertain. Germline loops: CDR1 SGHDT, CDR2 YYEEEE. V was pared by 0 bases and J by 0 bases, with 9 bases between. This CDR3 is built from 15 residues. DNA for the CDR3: TGTGCCAGCAGCTTGGGGCCGGGGATGAACACTGAAGCTTTCTTT. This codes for CASSLGPGMNTEAFF.